The 10 T cell receptor beta chains given below trace back to one sample, sequenced in a study of T cells in Graves' hyperthyroidism and ophthalmopathy. TCR beta CDR3 sequences were amplified from RNA transcripts. A first-round RT-PCR of the TCR CDR3 used the HTBI primer set. TCRdb independently ran MiXCR on the multiplex PCR reads; one entry per CDR3 protein. The data show over 700,000 distinct CDR3 sequences, around 20% seen once. The sequencing sample was made of blood. These receptor sequences come from a woman in her forties or fifties with Graves' hyperthyroidism that later progressed to Graves' ophthalmopathy.

This clonotype was seen repeatedly, ten times or more. This chain joins TRBV7-2 and TRBJ1-3, with unresolved D. CDR1 and CDR2 (germline): SGHTA, FQGNSA. V was trimmed by 5 bases and J by 0 bases, leaving 11 bases between them. The CDR3 extends over 15 amino acids. CDR3 residues: CASSLPLGSGNTIYF. The CDR3 region has the DNA TGTGCCAGCAGCCTCCCTCTCGGCTCTGGAAACACCATATATTTT.

The chain uses TRBV4-2 and TRBJ2-5, with D possibly matching TRBD2 (7 bases). Trimming took 0 bases from V and 5 from J, leaving 19 bases between them. The CDR3 covers 17 residues. The germline gives CDR1 LGHNA, CDR2 YNFKEQ. Here the CDR3 reads CASSQEGGASRWETQYF. In DNA, the CDR3 is TGTGCCAGCAGCCAAGAAGGGGGGGCAAGCCGGTGGGAGACCCAGTACTTC.

This clonotype was seen many times. CDR3 nucleotide sequence: TGCGCCAGCAGCCGGACAGGGGCGGACACTGAAGCTTTCTTT. Encoded protein: CASSRTGADTEAFF. The chain uses TRBV5-1 and TRBJ1-1; 9 bases align to TRBD1. Germline V CDR1 and CDR2: SGHRS, YFSETQ. Trimming took 4 bases from V and 3 from J; bases not matched to a gene: 4. The CDR3 loop spans 14 amino acids.

The V call is TRBV19, the J call TRBJ1-2, with D tentatively TRBD1 (6 bases). Deletions cut 3 bases from V and 3 bases from J, with 11 bases between. CDR1 is LNHDA and CDR2 is SQIVND in the germline V gene (reference sequence). The CDR3 is made up of 14 amino acids. The CDR3 nucleotides are TGTGCCAGTAGTATTCGACAGGCTTACTATGGCTACACCTTC. The encoded protein is CASSIRQAYYGYTF. The complete variable domain, with remaining parts taken from reference TRBV19 and TRBJ1-2, reads DGGITQSPKYLFRKEGQNVTLSCEQNLNHDAMYWYRQDPGQGLRLIYYSQIVNDFQKGDIAEGYSVSREKKESFPLTVTSAQKNPTAFYLCASSIRQAYYGYTFGSGTRLTVV.

This clonotype was found a few times. The rearrangement uses TRBV20-1 and TRBJ2-4; D is unresolved. The V end was cut by 1 base, the J end by 0 bases, with 10 bases between. The CDR3 covers 15 residues. Germline CDR1 DFQATT, CDR2 SNEGSKA (reference sequence). The CDR3 here is CSARGPFSAKNIQYF. The CDR3 DNA sequence: TGCAGTGCTAGAGGCCCGTTCTCAGCCAAAAACATTCAGTACTTC.

The V call is TRBV2, the J call TRBJ1-1, with D unclear. Trimming took 4 bases from V and 3 from J, leaving 12 bases between them. Germline V gene lookup returns CDR1 SNHLY and CDR2 FYNNEI. The length of the CDR3 is 14 residues. The CDR3 DNA sequence: TGTGCCAGCAGTGTACGCGGGAGGGACACTGAAGCTTTCTTT. Amino acid sequence: CASSVRGRDTEAFF.

This clonotype was counted a few times. V is TRBV11-3 and J is TRBJ2-1; D possibly corresponds to TRBD1 (6 bases). The CDR3 covers 15 residues. The V end was cut by 3 bases, the J end by 2 bases, with 11 bases between. Per the germline V gene, CDR1 is SGHNT and CDR2 is YENEEA. The CDR3 spells CASSFNREPYNEQFF. DNA for the CDR3: TGTGCCAGCAGCTTCAACAGGGAACCCTACAATGAGCAGTTCTTC.

V gene TRBV10-2 combines with J gene TRBJ2-3; D is possibly TRBD1 (5 bases). The CDR3 totals 14 residues. Germline V gene lookup returns CDR1 WSHSY and CDR2 SAAADI. Trimming cost V 2 bases and J 1 base, with 7 bases left between them. CDR3 in DNA: TGCGCCAGCAGTGAGATACAGGGCACAGATACGCAGTATTTT. Amino acids: CASSEIQGTDTQYF.

The V and J genes are TRBV13 and TRBJ1-4; 8 bases fit TRBD1. In germline, CDR1 is PRHDT, CDR2 FYEKMQ (reference sequence). This CDR3 has 16 residues. J was trimmed by 5 bases and V by 4 bases; bases with no gene match: 9. Written as DNA, the CDR3 is TGTGCCAGCAGCTCACCCCGCAGGGGGCCGAATGAAAAACTGTTTTTT. Residues: CASSSPRRGPNEKLFF.

A few counts support this clonotype. This chain uses TRBV5-6 with TRBJ2-3, with 14 bases that match TRBD2. This CDR3 comprises 17 residues. Germline trimming cut 4 bases from V and 6 bases from J; bases unmatched to any gene: 10. Germline-derived CDR1 and CDR2 are SGHDT and YYEEEE. The CDR3 sequence is CASSPTTSGGAMDTQYF. DNA of the CDR3: TGTGCCAGCAGCCCTACGACTAGCGGGGGGGCAATGGATACGCAGTATTTT.